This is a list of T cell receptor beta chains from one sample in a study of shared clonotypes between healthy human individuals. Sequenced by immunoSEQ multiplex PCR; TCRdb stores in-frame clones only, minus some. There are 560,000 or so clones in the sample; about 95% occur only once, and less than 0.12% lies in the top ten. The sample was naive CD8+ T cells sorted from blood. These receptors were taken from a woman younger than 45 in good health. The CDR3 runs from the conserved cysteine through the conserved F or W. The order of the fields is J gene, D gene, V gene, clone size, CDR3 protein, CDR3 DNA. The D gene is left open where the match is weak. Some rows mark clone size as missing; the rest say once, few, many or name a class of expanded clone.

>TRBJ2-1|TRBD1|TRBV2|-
CASKRGQGQGNEQFF
TGTGCCAGCAAAAGGGGGCAGGGGCAGGGAAATGAGCAGTTCTTC
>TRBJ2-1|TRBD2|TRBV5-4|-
CASSFTGTSGSEQFF
TGTGCCAGCAGCTTTACCGGGACTAGCGGTTCTGAGCAGTTCTTC
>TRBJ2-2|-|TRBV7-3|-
CASSRGRGKGGELFF
TGTGCCAGCAGCCGGGGTCGCGGGAAGGGCGGGGAGCTGTTTTTT
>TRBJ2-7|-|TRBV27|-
CASSLSRTHEQYF
TGTGCCAGCAGTTTATCTCGGACCCACGAGCAGTACTTC
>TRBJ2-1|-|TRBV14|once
CASSLQDSPRVYNEQFF
TGTGCCAGCAGTCTACAGGACAGTCCCAGGGTCTACAATGAGCAGTTCTTC
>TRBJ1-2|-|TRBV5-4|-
CASSLEGGNYGYTF
TGTGCCAGCAGCTTGGAGGGAGGGAACTATGGCTACACCTTC
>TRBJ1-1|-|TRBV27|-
CATRDGNTEAFF
TGTGCCACCCGGGACGGGAACACTGAAGCTTTCTTT
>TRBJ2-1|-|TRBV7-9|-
CASSPTSAEQFF
TGTGCCAGCAGCCCGACCTCGGCTGAGCAGTTCTTC
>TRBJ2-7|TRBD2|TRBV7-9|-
CASSHSGTSYEQYF
TGTGCCAGCAGCCATAGCGGGACCTCCTACGAGCAGTACTTC
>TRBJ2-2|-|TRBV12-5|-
CASGLEQGYSGELFF
TGTGCTAGTGGTTTGGAACAGGGTTATTCCGGGGAGCTGTTTTTT
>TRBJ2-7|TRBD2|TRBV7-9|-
CASSGVPHEGLATYEQYF
TGTGCCAGCAGCGGGGTACCACACGAGGGACTAGCGACTTACGAGCAGTACTTC
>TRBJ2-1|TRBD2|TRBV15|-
CATSRSGRASNEQFF
TGTGCCACCAGCAGAAGTGGGAGGGCAAGTAATGAGCAGTTCTTC
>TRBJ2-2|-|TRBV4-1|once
CASRPLQGNTGELFF
TGCGCCAGCCGGCCCCTCCAGGGAAACACCGGGGAGCTGTTTTTT
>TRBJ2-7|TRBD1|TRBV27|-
CASRPGQGETVSYEQYF
TGTGCCAGCAGGCCGGGACAGGGGGAGACAGTCTCCTACGAGCAGTACTTC
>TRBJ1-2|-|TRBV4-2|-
CASSQEDGDGYTF
TGTGCCAGCAGCCAAGAGGATGGGGACGGCTACACCTTC
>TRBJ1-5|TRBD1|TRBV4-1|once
CASSQAPDRAKPQHF
TGCGCCAGCAGCCAAGCCCCGGACAGGGCGAAGCCCCAGCATTTT
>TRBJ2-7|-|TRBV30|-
CAWSPGWEESYEQYF
TGTGCCTGGAGTCCGGGGTGGGAGGAGTCCTACGAGCAGTACTTC
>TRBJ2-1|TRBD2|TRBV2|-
CASQRLAGGSEQFF
TGTGCCAGCCAGCGACTAGCGGGAGGGAGTGAGCAGTTCTTC
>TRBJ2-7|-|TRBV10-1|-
CASSDSGRPYEQYF
TGCGCCAGCAGTGATTCAGGGAGGCCCTACGAGCAGTACTTC
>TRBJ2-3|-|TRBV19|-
CASRVGGRYTQYF
TGTGCCAGTAGGGTAGGAGGCCGATATACGCAGTATTTT
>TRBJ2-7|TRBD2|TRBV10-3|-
CAISEGTSGTYEQYF
TGTGCCATCAGTGAGGGGACTAGCGGGACCTACGAGCAGTACTTC
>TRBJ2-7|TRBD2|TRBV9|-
CASSVGTSNHEQYF
TGTGCCAGCAGCGTAGGGACTAGCAACCACGAGCAGTACTTC
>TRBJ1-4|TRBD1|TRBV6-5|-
CASRPGTGLFQLFF
TGTGCCAGCAGACCCGGGACAGGGTTGTTCCAACTGTTTTTT
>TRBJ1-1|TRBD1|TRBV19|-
CASTQGEGETEAFF
TGTGCCAGTACCCAGGGGGAAGGGGAAACTGAAGCTTTCTTT
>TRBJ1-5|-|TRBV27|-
CASSLVGASQPQHF
TGTGCCAGCAGTTTAGTAGGTGCCAGCCAGCCCCAGCATTTT
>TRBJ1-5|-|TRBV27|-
CAAGGGFNQPQHF
TGTGCCGCCGGCGGGGGTTTTAATCAGCCCCAGCATTTT
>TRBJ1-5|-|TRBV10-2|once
CAGGHQSNQPQHF
TGCGCCGGGGGGCACCAGAGCAATCAGCCCCAGCATTTT
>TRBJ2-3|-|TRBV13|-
CASSLRGAAAITDTQYF
TGTGCCAGCAGCTTAAGGGGGGCGGCCGCGATCACAGATACGCAGTATTTT
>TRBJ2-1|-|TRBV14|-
CASSQDLIDNEQFF
TGTGCCAGCAGCCAAGATCTAATAGACAATGAGCAGTTCTTC
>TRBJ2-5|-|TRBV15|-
CATSRVPQATQYF
TGTGCCACCAGCAGAGTCCCACAGGCTACCCAGTACTTC
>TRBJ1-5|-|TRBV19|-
CASSIVGQINQPQHF
TGTGCCAGTAGTATAGTAGGCCAGATTAATCAGCCCCAGCATTTT
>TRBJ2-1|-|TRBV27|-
CASSYRQAKSYNEQFF
TGTGCCAGCAGTTATAGACAGGCCAAATCCTACAATGAGCAGTTCTTC
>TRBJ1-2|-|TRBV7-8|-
CASSFFVVNYGYTF
TGTGCCAGCAGCTTTTTTGTCGTTAACTATGGCTACACCTTC
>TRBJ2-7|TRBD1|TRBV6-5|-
CASIDRGGSYEQYF
TGTGCATCCATCGACAGGGGTGGGTCCTACGAGCAGTACTTC
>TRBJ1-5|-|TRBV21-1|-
CASAGRYCNQPQHF
TGTGCCAGCGCAGGGCGGTACTGCAATCAGCCCCAGCATTTT
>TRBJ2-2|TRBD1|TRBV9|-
CAGDRGSNGELFF
TGTGCCGGAGACAGGGGTTCGAACGGGGAGCTGTTTTTT
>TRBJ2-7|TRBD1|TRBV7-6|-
CASSPGQGPLYEQYF
TGTGCCAGCAGCCCAGGACAGGGCCCGCTCTACGAGCAGTACTTC
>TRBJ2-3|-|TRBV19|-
CASRNGVAYVTDTQYF
TGTGCCAGTAGAAACGGCGTGGCCTACGTGACAGATACGCAGTATTTT
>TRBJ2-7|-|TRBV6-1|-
CASSETRSGAGHEQYF
TGTGCCAGCAGTGAAACTAGGTCAGGAGCAGGCCACGAGCAGTACTTC